The T cell receptor beta chain described here comes from a study of CD4 T cells in relation to SARS-CoV-2 and coronaviruses. For the study at large: PBMCs were cultured with antigen for nine to ten days before TCR beta sequencing. Controls used an HIV-1 Nef peptide pool or no peptide.

Libraries were prepared by immunoSEQ multiplex PCR; TCRdb keeps only in-frame clonotypes and omits some of them. The sample has around 12,000 clones, approximately 80% seen once. Comments on this clone: What it recognizes is unknown.

The unexposed donors gave CD4+ T cells in about 2010-2019, prior to COVID-19. Isolation of CD4+ T cells took place after about 10 days in culture. Cells permitting, SARS-CoV-2 S/N and four cold-coronavirus spikes were tested on unexposed-donor CD4+ T cells. Approximately 2 million PBMCs per well were cultured with approximately 9.5 IU/ml IL-2. This sequence originates from a human donor in good health. The specimen was CD4+ T cells from PBMCs, cultured in vitro.

The CDR3 here is CASRGLSTDTQYF. For the CDR3, the DNA is TGTGCCAGCAGGGGACTTAGCACAGATACGCAGTATTTT. The chain links TRBV7-9 to TRBJ2-3; D is possibly TRBD2 (6 bases). The V and J ends lost 6 bases and 0 bases respectively, with 7 bases between them. Germline CDR1 is SEHNR and CDR2 is FQNEAQ (reference sequence). The CDR3 is 13 amino acids.